The sequence of this T cell receptor beta chain was determined in a study of spatial heterogeneity in lung cancer. The germline V and J ends were trimmed by 0 bases and 5 bases, with 24 bases remaining between them. CDR1 is SGHRS, CDR2 YFSETQ, per germline. The length of the CDR3 is 18 residues. In this sample, this clonotype turned up many times. Specified time point: blood at routine non-recurrence follow-up after resection. Whole RNA, isolated from tumor, nontumor lung or frozen PBMC, was sequenced without prior sorting. TCRdb ran MiXCR on the 5' RACE reads and lists one entry per CDR3 protein. The sample has approximately 50,000 distinct CDR3 sequences; under 8% are singletons.

The sample here was PBMCs, taken at follow-up. This TCR was sampled from a female donor with early-stage non-small cell lung cancer. The rearrangement joins TRBV5-1 to TRBJ2-7, with D tentatively TRBD1 (5 bases). The CDR3 nucleotides are TGCGCCAGCAGCTTGGCGGTGGCAGGGATGGTGTTAAGGAACGAGCAGTACTTC. Its translation: CASSLAVAGMVLRNEQYF.